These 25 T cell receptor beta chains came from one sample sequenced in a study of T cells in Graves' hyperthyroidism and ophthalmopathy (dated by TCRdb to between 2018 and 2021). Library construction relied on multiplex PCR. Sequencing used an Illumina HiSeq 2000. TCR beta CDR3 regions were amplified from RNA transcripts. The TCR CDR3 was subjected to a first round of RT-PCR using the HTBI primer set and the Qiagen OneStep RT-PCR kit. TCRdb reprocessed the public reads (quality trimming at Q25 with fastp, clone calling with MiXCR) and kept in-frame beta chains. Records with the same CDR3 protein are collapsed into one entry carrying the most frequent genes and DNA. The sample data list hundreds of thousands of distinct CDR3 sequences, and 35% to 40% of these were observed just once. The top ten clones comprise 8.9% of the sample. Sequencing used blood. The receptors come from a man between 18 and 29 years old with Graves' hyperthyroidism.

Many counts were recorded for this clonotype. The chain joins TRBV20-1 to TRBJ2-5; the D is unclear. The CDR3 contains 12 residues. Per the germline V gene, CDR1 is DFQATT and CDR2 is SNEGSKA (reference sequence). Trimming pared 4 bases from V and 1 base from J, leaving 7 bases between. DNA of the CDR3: TGCAGTGCTAAATGGATCCAAGAGACCCAGTACTTC. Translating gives CSAKWIQETQYF.

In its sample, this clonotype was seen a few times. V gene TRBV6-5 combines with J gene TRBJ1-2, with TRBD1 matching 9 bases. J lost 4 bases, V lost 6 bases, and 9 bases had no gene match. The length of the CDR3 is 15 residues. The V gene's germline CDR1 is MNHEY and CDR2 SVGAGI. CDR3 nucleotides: TGTGCCAGCAGGCCTCCGGGACAGGGACTCTATGGCTACACCTTC. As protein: CASRPPGQGLYGYTF.

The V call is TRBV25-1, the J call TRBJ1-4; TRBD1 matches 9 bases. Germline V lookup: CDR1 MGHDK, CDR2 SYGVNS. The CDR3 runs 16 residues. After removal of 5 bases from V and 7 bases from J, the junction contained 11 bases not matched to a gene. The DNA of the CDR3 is TGTGCCAGCAGTTTGGGGACAGGGAGGATTGGTGAAAAACTGTTTTTT. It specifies CASSLGTGRIGEKLFF.

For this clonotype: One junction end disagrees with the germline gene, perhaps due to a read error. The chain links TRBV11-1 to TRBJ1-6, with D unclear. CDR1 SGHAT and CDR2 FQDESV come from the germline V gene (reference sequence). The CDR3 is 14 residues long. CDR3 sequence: CASSLGAREETQYF. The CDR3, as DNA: TGTGCCAGCAGCTTAGGGGCCCGTGAGGAGACCCAGTACTTT.

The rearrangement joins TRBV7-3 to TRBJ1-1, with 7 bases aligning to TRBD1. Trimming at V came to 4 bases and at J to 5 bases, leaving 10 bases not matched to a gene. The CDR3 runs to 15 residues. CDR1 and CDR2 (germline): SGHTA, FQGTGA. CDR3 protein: CASSSEGPTGTEAFF. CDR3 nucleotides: TGTGCCAGCAGCTCCGAGGGACCGACAGGGACTGAAGCTTTCTTT.

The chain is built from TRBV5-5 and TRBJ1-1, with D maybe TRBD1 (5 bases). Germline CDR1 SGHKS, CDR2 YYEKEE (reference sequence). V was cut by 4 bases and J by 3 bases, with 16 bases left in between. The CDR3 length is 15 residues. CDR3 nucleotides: TGTGCCAGCAGCCCGGTGGTGAGGGGAGACACTGAAGCTTTCTTT. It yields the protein CASSPVVRGDTEAFF. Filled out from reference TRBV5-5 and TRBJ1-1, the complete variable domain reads DAGVTQSPTHLIKTRGQQVTLRCSPISGHKSVSWYQQVLGQGPQFIFQYYEKEERGRGNFPDRFSARQFPNYSSELNVNALLLGDSALYLCASSPVVRGDTEAFFGQGTRLTVV.

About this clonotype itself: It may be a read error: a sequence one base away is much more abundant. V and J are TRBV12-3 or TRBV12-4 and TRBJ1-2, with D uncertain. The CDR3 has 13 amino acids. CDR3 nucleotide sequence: TGTGCCAGCAGTTTTCTGGCAGGTGATGGCTACGCCTTC. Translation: CASSFLAGDGYAF.

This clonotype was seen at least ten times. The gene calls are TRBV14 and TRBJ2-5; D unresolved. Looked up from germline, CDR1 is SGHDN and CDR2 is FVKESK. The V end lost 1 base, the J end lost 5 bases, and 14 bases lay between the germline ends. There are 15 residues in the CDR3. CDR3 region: CASSQVGAIGETQYF. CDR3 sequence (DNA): TGTGCCAGCAGCCAAGTAGGCGCTATCGGGGAGACCCAGTACTTC.

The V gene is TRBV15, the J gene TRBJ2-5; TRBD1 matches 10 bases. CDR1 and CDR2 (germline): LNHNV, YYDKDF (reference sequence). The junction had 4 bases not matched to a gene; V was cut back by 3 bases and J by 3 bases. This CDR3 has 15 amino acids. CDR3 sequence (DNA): TGTGCCACCAGCAGCCCCGGGACAGGGGAAGAGACCCAGTACTTC. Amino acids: CATSSPGTGEETQYF.

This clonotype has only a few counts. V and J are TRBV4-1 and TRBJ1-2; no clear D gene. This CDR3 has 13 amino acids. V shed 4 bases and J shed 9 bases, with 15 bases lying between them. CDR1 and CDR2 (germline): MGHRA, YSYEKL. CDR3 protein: CASSPSLFVSYTF. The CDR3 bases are TGCGCCAGCAGCCCCAGCCTGTTTGTTAGCTACACCTTC.

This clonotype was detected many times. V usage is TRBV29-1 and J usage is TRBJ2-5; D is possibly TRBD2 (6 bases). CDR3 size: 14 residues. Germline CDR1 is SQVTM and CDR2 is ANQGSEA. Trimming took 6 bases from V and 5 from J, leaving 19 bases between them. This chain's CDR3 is CSVQSPRDGETQYF. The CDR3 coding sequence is TGCAGCGTCCAATCCCCGCGGGACGGCGAGACCCAGTACTTC.

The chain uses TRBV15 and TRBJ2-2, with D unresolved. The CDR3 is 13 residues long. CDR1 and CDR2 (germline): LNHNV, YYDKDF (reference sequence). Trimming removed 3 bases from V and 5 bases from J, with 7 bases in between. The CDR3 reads CATSSHGTGELFF. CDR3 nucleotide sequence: TGTGCCACCAGCAGCCACGGGACCGGGGAGCTGTTTTTT.

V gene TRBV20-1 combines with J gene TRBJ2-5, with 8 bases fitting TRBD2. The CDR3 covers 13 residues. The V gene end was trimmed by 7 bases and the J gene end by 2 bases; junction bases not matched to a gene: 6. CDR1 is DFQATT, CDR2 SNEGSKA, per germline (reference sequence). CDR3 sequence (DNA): TGCAGTGGGACTAGCACTTTTCAAGAGACCCAGTACTTC. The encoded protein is CSGTSTFQETQYF.

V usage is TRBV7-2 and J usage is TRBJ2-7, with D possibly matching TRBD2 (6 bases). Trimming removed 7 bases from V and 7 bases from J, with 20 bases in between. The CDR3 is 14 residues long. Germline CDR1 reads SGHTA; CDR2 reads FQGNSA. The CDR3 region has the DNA TGTGCCAGCACCAGGAGGGGCGGGACCGGGGAGCAGTACTTC. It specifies CASTRRGGTGEQYF.

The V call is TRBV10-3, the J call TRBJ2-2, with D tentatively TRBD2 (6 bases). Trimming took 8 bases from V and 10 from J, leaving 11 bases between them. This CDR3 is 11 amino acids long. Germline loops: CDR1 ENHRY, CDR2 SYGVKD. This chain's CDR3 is CAIGASAELFF. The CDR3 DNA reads TGTGCCATCGGTGCTAGCGCGGAGCTGTTTTTT.

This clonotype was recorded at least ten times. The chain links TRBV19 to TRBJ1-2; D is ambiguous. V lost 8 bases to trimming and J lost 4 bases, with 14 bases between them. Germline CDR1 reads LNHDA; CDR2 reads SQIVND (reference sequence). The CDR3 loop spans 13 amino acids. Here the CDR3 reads CASGVGRGYGYTF. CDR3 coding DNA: TGTGCCAGTGGCGTCGGGCGCGGCTATGGCTACACCTTC.

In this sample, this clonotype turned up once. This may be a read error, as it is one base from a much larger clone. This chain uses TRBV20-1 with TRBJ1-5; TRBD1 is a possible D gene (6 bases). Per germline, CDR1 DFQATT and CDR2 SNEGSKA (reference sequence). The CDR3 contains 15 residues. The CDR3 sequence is CSARTRGGGNQPQDF. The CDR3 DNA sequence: TGCAGTGCTAGAACCAGGGGTGGGGGCAATCAGCCCCAGGATTTT.

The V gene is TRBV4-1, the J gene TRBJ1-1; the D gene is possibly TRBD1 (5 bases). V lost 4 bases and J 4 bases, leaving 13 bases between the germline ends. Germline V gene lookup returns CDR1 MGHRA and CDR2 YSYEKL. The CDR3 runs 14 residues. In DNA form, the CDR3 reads TGCGCCAGCAGCCTTCAGGGATCTTCCACTGAAGCTTTCTTT. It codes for CASSLQGSSTEAFF.

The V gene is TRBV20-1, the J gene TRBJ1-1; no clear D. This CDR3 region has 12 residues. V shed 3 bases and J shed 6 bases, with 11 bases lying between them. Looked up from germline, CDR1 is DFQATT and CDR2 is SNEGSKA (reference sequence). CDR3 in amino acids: CSARLGVAEAFF. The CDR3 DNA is TGCAGTGCTAGGCTTGGCGTGGCTGAAGCTTTCTTT.

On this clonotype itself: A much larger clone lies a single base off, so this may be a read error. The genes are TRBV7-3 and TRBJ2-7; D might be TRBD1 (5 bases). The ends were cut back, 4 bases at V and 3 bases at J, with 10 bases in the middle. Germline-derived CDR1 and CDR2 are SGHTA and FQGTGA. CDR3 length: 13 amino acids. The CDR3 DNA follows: TGTGCCAGCAGCTCGACAGTTAACTACGAGCAGTACTTC. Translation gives CASSSTVNYEQYF.

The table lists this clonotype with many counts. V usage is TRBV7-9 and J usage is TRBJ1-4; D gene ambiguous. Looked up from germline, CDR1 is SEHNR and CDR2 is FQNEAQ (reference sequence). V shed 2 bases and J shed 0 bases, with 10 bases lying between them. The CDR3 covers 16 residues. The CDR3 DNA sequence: TGTGCCAGCAGCTTAACGGCAGACCCAACTAATGAAAAACTGTTTTTT. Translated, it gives CASSLTADPTNEKLFF.

The CDR3 loop is CASSQDSGVNSPLHF. The CDR3 nucleotides are TGCGCCAGCAGCCAAGATTCGGGGGTCAATTCACCCCTCCACTTT. The J gene is TRBJ1-6, the V gene TRBV4-1; the D gene is possibly TRBD1 (5 bases). The CDR3 runs 15 residues. The germline gives CDR1 MGHRA, CDR2 YSYEKL. Trimming shortened V by 0 bases and J by 7 bases, and 10 bases separated the two germline ends.

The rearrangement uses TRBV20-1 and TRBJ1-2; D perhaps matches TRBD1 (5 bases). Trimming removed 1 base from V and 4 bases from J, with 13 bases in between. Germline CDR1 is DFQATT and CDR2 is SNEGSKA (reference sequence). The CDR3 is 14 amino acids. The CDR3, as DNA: TGCAGTGCTAGAGGGGCCAGGGATGGCTATGGCTACACCTTC. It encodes CSARGARDGYGYTF.

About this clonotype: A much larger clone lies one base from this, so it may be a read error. In nucleotides, the CDR3 is TGTGCCAGCAGCCAACCCTATCAGCCCCAGCATTTT. It is translated as CASSQPYQPQHF. This chain joins TRBV6-2 or TRBV6-3 and TRBJ1-5; D unresolved. This CDR3 spans 12 amino acids. The germline V gene encodes CDR1 MNHEY and CDR2 SVGEGT. V was cut by 6 bases and J by 5 bases, with 8 bases left in between.

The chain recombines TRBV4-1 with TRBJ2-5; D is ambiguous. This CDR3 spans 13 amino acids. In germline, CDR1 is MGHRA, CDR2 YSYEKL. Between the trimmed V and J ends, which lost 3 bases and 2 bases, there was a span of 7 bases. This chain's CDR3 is CASSHSNQETQYF. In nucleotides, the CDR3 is TGCGCCAGCAGCCATAGCAATCAAGAGACCCAGTACTTC.